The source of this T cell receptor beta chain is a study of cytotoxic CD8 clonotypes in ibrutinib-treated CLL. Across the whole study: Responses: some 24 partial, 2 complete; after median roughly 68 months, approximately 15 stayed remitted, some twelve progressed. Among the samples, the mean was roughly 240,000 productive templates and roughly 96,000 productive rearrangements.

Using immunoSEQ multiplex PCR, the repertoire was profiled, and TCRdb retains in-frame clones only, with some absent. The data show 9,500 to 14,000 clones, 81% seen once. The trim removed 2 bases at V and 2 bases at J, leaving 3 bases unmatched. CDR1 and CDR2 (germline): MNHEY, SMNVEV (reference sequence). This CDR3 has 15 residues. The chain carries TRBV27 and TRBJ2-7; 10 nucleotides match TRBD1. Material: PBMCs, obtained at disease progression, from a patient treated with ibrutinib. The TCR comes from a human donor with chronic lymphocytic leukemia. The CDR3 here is CASSLSGQGAYEQYF. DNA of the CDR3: TGTGCCAGCAGTTTAAGCGGACAGGGGGCCTACGAGCAGTACTTC.